The rows below give T cell receptor beta chains drawn from one sample of a study of cytomegalovirus exposure and HLA in healthy donors. The table came from immunoSEQ multiplex PCR; TCRdb's copy has only in-frame clones and leaves some out. Of around 350,000 clones detected, roughly 89% appear once; the ten largest clones hold 0.83%. The sample consisted of PBMCs. The receptors were gathered from a woman aged 18-29 years in good health and CMV-seronegative. The CDR3 runs from the conserved cysteine through the conserved F or W. A D gene is named only where the DNA matches it firmly. A clone size is listed for some rows: how often the clone was seen (once, few, many), or a class if it is expanded.

>TRBV18|14|TRBJ2-7|TRBD1|.
CASSRQGSDYEQYF
TGTGCCAGCTCACGACAGGGGTCTGACTACGAGCAGTACTTC
>TRBV19|14|TRBJ1-5|.|.
CASSISAGDQPQHF
TGTGCCAGTAGTATCTCGGCAGGGGATCAGCCCCAGCATTTT
>TRBV28|15|TRBJ2-3|TRBD1|.
CASSFDRGQRDTQYF
TGTGCCAGCAGTTTCGACAGGGGGCAACGAGATACGCAGTATTTT
>TRBV11-2|13|TRBJ1-5|TRBD1|once
CASSLDRDQPQHF
TGTGCCAGCAGCTTGGACAGGGATCAGCCCCAGCATTTT
>TRBV28|15|TRBJ1-4|.|.
CASSPRGERNEKLFF
TGTGCCAGCAGTCCCCGGGGGGAGAGAAATGAAAAACTGTTTTTT
>TRBV30|13|TRBJ2-7|TRBD1|.
CAWSVGGAYEQYF
TGTGCCTGGAGTGTAGGGGGCGCCTACGAGCAGTACTTC
>TRBV7-9|15|TRBJ1-4|.|.
CASSPVAATNEKLFF
TGTGCCAGCAGCCCGGTGGCGGCAACTAATGAAAAACTGTTTTTT
>TRBV29-1|14|TRBJ2-1|TRBD1|.
CSLRTGGSYNEQFF
TGCAGCCTCCGAACAGGGGGATCCTACAATGAGCAGTTCTTC
>TRBV5-1|16|TRBJ2-7|TRBD1|.
CASSQDPGTGTYEQYF
TGCGCCAGCAGCCAAGATCCCGGGACAGGGACCTACGAGCAGTACTTC
>TRBV28|12|TRBJ1-2|.|once
CASSSAGNGYTF
TGTGCCAGCAGTTCCGCGGGGAATGGCTACACCTTC
>TRBV25-1|14|TRBJ1-2|.|few
CASSESGVFYGYTF
TGTGCCAGCTCGGAATCGGGGGTTTTCTATGGCTACACCTTC
>TRBV7-9|16|TRBJ2-3|.|.
CASSPPGSYSTDTQYF
TGTGCCAGCAGCCCCCCGGGTTCCTATAGCACAGATACGCAGTATTTT
>TRBV4-1|15|TRBJ2-1|TRBD2|.
CASSQVSGNYNEQFF
TGCGCCAGCAGCCAAGTTAGCGGGAATTACAATGAGCAGTTCTTC
>TRBV10-3|13|TRBJ2-1|.|.
CATAIEAINEQFF
TGTGCCACCGCCATTGAGGCCATCAATGAGCAGTTCTTC
>TRBV6-5|15|TRBJ2-7|TRBD2|.
CASSPTSGRIYEQYF
TGTGCCAGCAGTCCTACTAGCGGGAGAATCTACGAGCAGTACTTC
>TRBV18|15|TRBJ1-1|TRBD1|few
CASSPRQGPNTEAFF
TGTGCCAGCTCACCTCGACAGGGTCCTAACACTGAAGCTTTCTTT